The rows below give T cell receptor beta chains drawn from one sample of a study of CXCR3-negative and CXCR3-positive naive CD8 T cells. Following a re-call of the 5' RACE reads, TCRdb has one entry per CDR3 protein and lacks DNA. Its clone listing holds 45,000 to 65,000 distinct CDR3 sequences. Input material: memory CD8+ T cells from blood. All receptors come from a human donor in good health. Some clones in this sample may be carry-over from other donors' samples. The CDR3 runs from the conserved cysteine through the conserved F or W. The order of the fields is V gene, clone size, J gene, CDR3 protein. Clone size, where shown, is once, few, many, or a class for clones that have expanded.

>TRBV3-1|NA|TRBJ2-1
CASSQDLRDNEQFF
>TRBV5-6|NA|TRBJ2-1
CASSSGNYEQFF
>TRBV6-5|NA|TRBJ2-5
CASSNPWGPPTQETQYF
>TRBV7-2|NA|TRBJ2-1
CASSLDPLNEQFF
>TRBV2|NA|TRBJ2-3
CASSTSTSQVTDTQYF
>TRBV7-8|NA|TRBJ2-7
CASSLRQGHLNEQYF
>TRBV29-1|NA|TRBJ2-7
CSVESPVNEQYF
>TRBV14|NA|TRBJ2-7
CASSQGQGASSYEQYF
>TRBV7-8|NA|TRBJ2-7
CASSLNGGTSYEQYF
>TRBV13|NA|TRBJ2-5
CASSLRQGGMETQYF
>TRBV20-1|NA|TRBJ1-1
CSAKTTGDNTEAFF
>TRBV20-1|NA|TRBJ2-1
CSARYFTGYNEQFF
>TRBV29-1|NA|TRBJ1-1
CSARTGGANTEAFF
>TRBV29-1|NA|TRBJ2-2
CSVTGTEGGASGELFF
>TRBV5-6|NA|TRBJ1-5
CASSRGDQPQHF
>TRBV4-2|NA|TRBJ2-3
CASSPRVAGGHTDTQYF
>TRBV28|NA|TRBJ1-5
CASNSLFGSNQPQHF
>TRBV29-1|NA|TRBJ1-1
CSAEQGAGTEAFF
>TRBV4-3|NA|TRBJ2-2
CASSQDLQPSDNTGELFF
>TRBV5-1|NA|TRBJ2-7
CASSSLFGGLYEQYF
>TRBV7-8|NA|TRBJ2-7
CASSLAPLVPEQYF
>TRBV7-9|NA|TRBJ2-2
CASSPSSGPSPVGTGELFF
>TRBV28|NA|TRBJ1-2
CAGSHGTNYGYTF
>TRBV29-1|NA|TRBJ2-7
CSVEEKKDFSYEQYF
>TRBV29-1|NA|TRBJ2-7
CSVEVGQSSLEQYF
>TRBV1|NA|TRBJ2-5
CTSSQENIGQVQETQYF
>TRBV14|NA|TRBJ2-1
CASSPQAGSNEQFF
>TRBV7-2|NA|TRBJ2-3
CASSLEASGGIDTDTQYF
>TRBV5-1|NA|TRBJ2-7
CASSLGLPTYEQYF
>TRBV4-2|NA|TRBJ2-7
CASSTTSGSSYEQYF
>TRBV7-9|NA|TRBJ2-2
CASSPRTSPNTGELFF
>TRBV28|NA|TRBJ2-5
CASSPTELQETQYF
>TRBV6-4|NA|TRBJ2-3
CASSDSSRGPTDTQYF
>TRBV28|NA|TRBJ1-5
CASSQPTLRVGQPQHF
>TRBV29-1|medium-sized|TRBJ1-1
CSVVRREGTEAFF
>TRBV6-2/TRBV6-3|large|TRBJ2-1
CASSLLAEGSHNEQFF
>TRBV29-1|NA|TRBJ1-2
CSVEDPDNYGYTF
>TRBV5-1|NA|TRBJ2-3
CASSPGLVADTQYF
>TRBV20-1|NA|TRBJ2-7
CSAPGQGFREQYF
>TRBV19|NA|TRBJ2-2
CASMGLNTGELFF
>TRBV5-1|NA|TRBJ2-7
CASSFKGGYEQYF
>TRBV29-1|NA|TRBJ1-2
CSVEDRGRGAYGYTF